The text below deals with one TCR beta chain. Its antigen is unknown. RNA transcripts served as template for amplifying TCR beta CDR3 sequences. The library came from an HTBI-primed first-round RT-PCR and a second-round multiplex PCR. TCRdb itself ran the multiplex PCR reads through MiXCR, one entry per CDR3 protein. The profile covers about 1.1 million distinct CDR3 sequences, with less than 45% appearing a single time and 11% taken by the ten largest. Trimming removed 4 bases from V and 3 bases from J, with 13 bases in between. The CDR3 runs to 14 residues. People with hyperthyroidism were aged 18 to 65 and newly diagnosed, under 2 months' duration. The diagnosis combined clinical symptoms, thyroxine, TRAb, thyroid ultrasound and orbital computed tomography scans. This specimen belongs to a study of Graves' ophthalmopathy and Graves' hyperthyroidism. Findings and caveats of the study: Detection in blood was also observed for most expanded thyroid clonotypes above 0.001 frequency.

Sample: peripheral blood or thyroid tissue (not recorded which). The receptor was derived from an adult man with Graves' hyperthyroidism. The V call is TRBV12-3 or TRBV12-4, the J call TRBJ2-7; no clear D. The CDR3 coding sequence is TGTGCCAGCAGTTCACCCCCACAGTACTACGAGCAGTACTTC. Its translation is CASSSPPQYYEQYF.